These 31 T cell receptor beta chains came from one sample sequenced in a study of cytomegalovirus exposure and HLA in healthy donors. PCR employed 60 Vbeta and 13 Jbeta primers. TCRdb's table, derived via immunoSEQ multiplex PCR, lists solely in-frame clones and lacks some. The sample consists of 200,000 to 250,000 clones, more than 75% of them appearing once. The source material was PBMCs. These receptor sequences come from a woman between 40 and 50 years old in good health and CMV-seronegative.

This clone was seen a single time. The chain combines TRBV28 with TRBJ1-5; D not certain. The CDR3 runs to 14 residues. Germline CDR1 is MDHEN and CDR2 is SYDVKM. The ends were cut back, 1 base at V and 7 bases at J, with 11 bases in the middle. The CDR3 here is CASSLYSGSQPQHF. CDR3 sequence (DNA): TGTGCCAGCAGTTTATATTCGGGTAGCCAGCCCCAGCATTTT.

The J gene is TRBJ1-2, the V gene TRBV10-3, with no clear D. V was pared by 6 bases and J by 0 bases, with 14 bases between. Germline CDR1 reads ENHRY; CDR2 reads SYGVKD. This CDR3 has 15 residues. The CDR3 coding sequence is TGTGCCATCAGAGTGGAGGGAACGGCTAACTATGGCTACACCTTC. The encoded protein is CAIRVEGTANYGYTF.

The chain uses TRBV5-1 and TRBJ2-7, with 7 bases lining up with TRBD1. The CDR3 loop spans 15 amino acids. Trimming cost V 3 bases and J 7 bases; bases outside gene matches: 13. Germline CDR1 is SGHRS and CDR2 is YFSETQ. CDR3 loop: CASSSGTVEPLEQYF. DNA for the CDR3: TGCGCCAGCAGCTCTGGGACAGTCGAACCCTTGGAGCAGTACTTC.

The CDR3 sequence: CASSRTGVNYGYTF. CDR3 coding DNA: TGTGCCAGCAGTCGGACAGGAGTGAACTATGGCTACACCTTC. The gene calls are TRBV28 and TRBJ1-2, with TRBD1 identical over 7 bases. The germline V gene encodes CDR1 MDHEN and CDR2 SYDVKM. V shed 5 bases, J shed 2 bases, and the junction held 5 bases outside the gene matches. This CDR3 is 14 amino acids long.

The V call is TRBV7-2, the J call TRBJ2-4; D not resolved. Germline V gene data show CDR1 as SGHTA and CDR2 as FQGNSA. CDR3 length: 16 residues. V was trimmed by 1 base and J by 0 bases, leaving 10 bases between them. The CDR3 reads CASSLGGVLAKNIQYF. For the CDR3, the DNA is TGTGCCAGCAGCTTAGGAGGTGTGTTAGCCAAAAACATTCAGTACTTC.

The chain recombines TRBV27 with TRBJ2-3; 7 bases match TRBD1. The trim removed 6 bases at V and 0 bases at J, leaving 3 bases unmatched. This CDR3 spans 14 amino acids. Germline V gene sequence: CDR1 MNHEY, CDR2 SMNVEV (reference sequence). CDR3 region: CASRTGASTDTQYF. CDR3 nucleotide sequence: TGTGCCAGCAGAACAGGGGCAAGCACAGATACGCAGTATTTT.

The sample holds one count of this clone. V gene TRBV5-8 combines with J gene TRBJ1-2; 7 nucleotides align to TRBD1. The CDR3 runs 14 residues. Germline CDR1 SGHTS, CDR2 YDEGEE. The V gene end was trimmed by 3 bases and the J gene end by 4 bases; junction bases not matched to a gene: 6. CDR3 coding DNA: TGTGCCAGCAGCTACACAGGGGTGGGCTATGGCTACACCTTC. Encoded protein: CASSYTGVGYGYTF.

This clone has more than one count but fewer than ten. V and J are TRBV29-1 and TRBJ1-4; 7 nucleotides match TRBD1. The CDR3 loop spans 13 amino acids. Germline CDR1 is SQVTM and CDR2 is ANQGSEA. Germline trimming cut 6 bases from V and 5 bases from J; bases unmatched to any gene: 6. In DNA form, the CDR3 reads TGCAGCGTCGATAAGACAGGGAATGAAAAACTGTTTTTT. Translated: CSVDKTGNEKLFF. Full variable domain (outside the CDR3, taken from reference TRBV29-1 and TRBJ1-4): SAVISQKPSRDICQRGTSLTIQCQVDSQVTMMFWYRQQPGQSLTLIATANQGSEATYESGFVIDKFPISRPNLTFSTLTVSNMSPEDSSIYLCSVDKTGNEKLFFGSGTQLSVL.

V gene TRBV7-9 combines with J gene TRBJ1-1, with D possibly being TRBD1 (6 bases). Per the germline V gene, CDR1 is SEHNR and CDR2 is FQNEAQ (reference sequence). The V gene lost 6 bases and the J gene lost 7 bases, with 18 bases spanning the gap. This CDR3 spans 14 amino acids. The CDR3 sequence: CASRKQGDWGEAFF. For the CDR3, the DNA is TGTGCCAGCAGAAAACAGGGAGATTGGGGTGAAGCTTTCTTT. The variable domain in full, completed from reference TRBV7-9 and TRBJ1-1, reads DTGVSQNPRHKITKRGQNVTFRCDPISEHNRLYWYRQTLGQGPEFLTYFQNEAQLEKSRLLSDRFSAERPKGSFSTLEIQRTEQGDSAMYLCASRKQGDWGEAFFGQGTRLTVV.

This sequence joins TRBV20-1 and TRBJ1-3; no clear D gene. This CDR3 comprises 11 residues. Germline V lookup: CDR1 DFQATT, CDR2 SNEGSKA (reference sequence). V was cut by 0 bases and J by 7 bases, with 4 bases left in between. CDR3 bases: TGCAGTGCTAGAGATCAGAACACCATATATTTT. Amino acids: CSARDQNTIYF.

CDR3 amino acids: CASSPTPNTEAFF. The CDR3 bases are TGTGCCAGCAGTCCGACACCGAACACTGAAGCTTTCTTT. This sequence joins TRBV27 and TRBJ1-1; D gene unclear. Germline V gene lookup returns CDR1 MNHEY and CDR2 SMNVEV (reference sequence). Trimming shortened V by 5 bases and J by 1 base, and 8 bases separated the two germline ends. The CDR3 consists of 13 residues.

In DNA form, the CDR3 reads TGTGCCAGCAGCCAAGGTGGCCAGGGGGCAGATACGCAGTATTTT. Its protein is CASSQGGQGADTQYF. This rearrangement joins TRBV4-2 to TRBJ2-3; 7 bases fit TRBD1. The ends lost 1 base at V and 4 bases at J; junction bases unmatched: 5. This CDR3 is 15 amino acids long. Germline-derived CDR1 and CDR2 are LGHNA and YNFKEQ.

The chain carries TRBV7-2 and TRBJ2-7; unclear D gene. Germline V lookup: CDR1 SGHTA, CDR2 FQGNSA. The CDR3 is 14 amino acids. V was clipped by 5 bases and J by 3 bases, with 14 bases between them. CDR3 coding DNA: TGTGCCAGCAGCCCTGGCGACATCTACTACGAGCAGTACTTC. It yields the protein CASSPGDIYYEQYF.

The J gene is TRBJ1-1, the V gene TRBV9, with a possible D match to TRBD1 (5 bases). Trimming pared 3 bases from V and 4 bases from J, leaving 13 bases between. Germline CDR1 is SGDLS and CDR2 is YYNGEE. The CDR3 is 14 amino acids. The chain's CDR3 is CASSAPAGGTEAFF. CDR3 nucleotides: TGTGCCAGCAGCGCCCCCGCGGGGGGCACTGAAGCTTTCTTT.

This chain connects TRBV28 to TRBJ2-3, with 12 bases aligning to TRBD2. Germline values: CDR1 MDHEN, CDR2 SYDVKM. The CDR3 runs 16 residues. V was pared by 7 bases and J by 6 bases, with 11 bases of the junction left unmatched. The chain's CDR3 is CASTPSGLAGPDTQYF. The DNA for the CDR3 is TGTGCCAGCACCCCATCGGGACTAGCGGGCCCTGATACGCAGTATTTT.

The chain links TRBV7-2 to TRBJ2-5, with 7 bases fitting TRBD2. V lost 6 bases and J lost 5; bases outside the gene matches: 3. CDR3 length equals 12 residues. The V gene's germline CDR1 is SGHTA and CDR2 FQGNSA. The CDR3 spells CASRIGGETQYF. CDR3 DNA: TGTGCCAGCAGGATCGGGGGGGAGACCCAGTACTTC. Full variable domain (remainder filled in from reference TRBV7-2 and TRBJ2-5): GAGVSQSPSNKVTEKGKDVELRCDPISGHTALYWYRQSLGQGLEFLIYFQGNSAPDKSGLPSDRFSAERTGGSVSTLTIQRTQQEDSAVYLCASRIGGETQYFGPGTRLLVL.

The chain is built from TRBV9 and TRBJ2-7, with 8 bases identical to TRBD2. Trimming removed 4 bases from V and 3 bases from J; junction bases left unmatched: 9. This CDR3 region has 15 residues. CDR1 and CDR2 (germline): SGDLS, YYNGEE. The CDR3: CASSYASSGIYEQYF. The CDR3 DNA follows: TGTGCCAGCAGCTATGCGAGTAGCGGGATCTACGAGCAGTACTTC.

This chain uses TRBV4-1 with TRBJ2-7; perhaps TRBD1 as D (6 bases). V lost 4 bases, J lost 5 bases, and 15 bases lay in between. The V gene's germline CDR1 is MGHRA and CDR2 YSYEKL. The CDR3 loop spans 14 amino acids. Here the CDR3 DNA reads TGCGCCAGCAGCCTGGGCCCAGGGGTCGACGAGCAGTACTTC. It translates to CASSLGPGVDEQYF.

V and J are TRBV7-9 and TRBJ1-2, with D maybe TRBD1 (5 bases). Germline-derived CDR1 and CDR2 are SEHNR and FQNEAQ (reference sequence). Trimming stripped 1 base from V and 3 bases from J, with 9 bases between. This CDR3 is built from 14 residues. The CDR3 DNA is TGTGCCAGCAGCTTAGATCGGGGGGACTATGGCTACACCTTC. Amino acids: CASSLDRGDYGYTF.

This clone was counted once. V usage is TRBV27 and J usage is TRBJ1-5; unclear D gene. The CDR3 spans 15 residues. CDR1 and CDR2 from the germline V gene are MNHEY and SMNVEV (reference sequence). Trimming shortened V by 0 bases and J by 1 base, and 7 bases separated the two germline ends. CDR3 nucleotides: TGTGCCAGCAGTTTATCTGGGAGGAGCAATCAGCCCCAGCATTTT. It codes for CASSLSGRSNQPQHF.

The chain joins TRBV30 to TRBJ1-4; D possibly corresponds to TRBD1 (5 bases). Germline V lookup: CDR1 GTSNPN, CDR2 SVGIG (reference sequence). V was shortened by 5 bases and J by 8 bases, with 12 bases between the two germline ends. The CDR3 is made up of 12 amino acids. The CDR3 DNA sequence: TGTGCCTGGGCAGGGTTCGGGGAAAAACTGTTTTTT. This sequence encodes CAWAGFGEKLFF.

The chain carries TRBV30 and TRBJ2-1; 10 bases align to TRBD2. Germline V gene data show CDR1 as GTSNPN and CDR2 as SVGIG (reference sequence). This CDR3 is built from 13 residues. The V segment lost 4 bases and the J segment 6 bases; nucleotides outside the gene matches: 3. DNA for the CDR3: TGTGCCTGGACTAGCGGGGGACCCAATGAGCAGTTCTTC. It yields the protein CAWTSGGPNEQFF. Full variable domain (remainder filled in from reference TRBV30 and TRBJ2-1): SQTIHQWPATLVQPVGSPLSLECTVEGTSNPNLYWYRQAAGRGLQLLFYSVGIGQISSEVPQNLSASRPQDRQFILSSKKLLLSDSGFYLCAWTSGGPNEQFFGPGTRLTVL.

The chain employs TRBV7-3 and TRBJ2-7; no clear D. The V end was cut by 5 bases, the J end by 5 bases, with 16 bases between. The germline CDR1 and CDR2 sequences are SGHTA and FQGTGA. The CDR3 spans 14 residues. CDR3 DNA sequence: TGTGCCAGCAGCCTTAGAGGCGATTCCCACGAGCAGTACTTC. The encoded protein is CASSLRGDSHEQYF.

This chain joins TRBV10-3 and TRBJ2-1; maybe TRBD2 (7 bases). V was trimmed by 2 bases and J by 8 bases, leaving 13 bases between them. This CDR3 is 14 amino acids long. Germline V gives CDR1 ENHRY, CDR2 SYGVKD. This CDR3 reads CAISEGGLADEQFF. In DNA, the CDR3 is TGTGCCATCAGTGAGGGGGGCCTAGCGGATGAGCAGTTCTTC.

V and J are TRBV19 and TRBJ2-1; 10 bases are shared with TRBD2. This CDR3 spans 14 amino acids. Germline V gene sequence: CDR1 LNHDA, CDR2 SQIVND (reference sequence). J was trimmed by 9 bases and V by 4 bases; bases with no gene match: 6. CDR3 sequence: CASSTRTSGGEQFF. The DNA of the CDR3 is TGTGCCAGTAGTACCCGGACTAGCGGAGGTGAGCAGTTCTTC.

J is TRBJ1-6 and V is TRBV25-1; D gene ambiguous. The CDR3 is made up of 14 amino acids. CDR1 is MGHDK and CDR2 is SYGVNS in the germline V gene. V was pared by 5 bases and J by 4 bases, with 9 bases between. CDR3 sequence reads: CASSRGSYNSPLHF. The DNA for the CDR3 is TGTGCCAGCAGTCGGGGTTCATATAATTCACCCCTCCACTTT.

This clone was picked up a small number of times. The chain joins TRBV6-4 to TRBJ2-2, with unresolved D. Germline V gene sequence: CDR1 MRHNA, CDR2 SNTAGT. Trimming shortened V by 5 bases and J by 2 bases, and 9 bases separated the two germline ends. CDR3 size: 14 residues. The CDR3 here is CASSPDTNTGELFF. The DNA for the CDR3 is TGTGCCAGCAGTCCAGACACAAACACCGGGGAGCTGTTTTTT.

The chain joins TRBV5-6 to TRBJ2-1; D uncertain. Germline lookup yields CDR1 SGHDT and CDR2 YYEEEE. The CDR3 sequence is 14 residues long. V lost 0 bases and J 6 bases, leaving 10 bases between the germline ends. The CDR3 here is CASSLGFTPNEQFF. For the CDR3, the DNA is TGTGCCAGCAGCTTGGGGTTCACTCCCAATGAGCAGTTCTTC.

The chain couples TRBV27 to TRBJ1-1; TRBD1 might be the D (6 bases). The V end was cut by 3 bases, the J end by 2 bases, with 10 bases between. Germline V lookup: CDR1 MNHEY, CDR2 SMNVEV (reference sequence). The CDR3 runs 14 residues. The CDR3 nucleotides read TGTGCCAGCAGTTTGCGGGGGGCAAACACTGAAGCTTTCTTT. This codes for CASSLRGANTEAFF.

The chain links TRBV27 to TRBJ2-2; 9 bases agree with TRBD2. After removal of 6 bases from V and 4 bases from J, the junction contained 6 bases not matched to a gene. The CDR3 has 15 amino acids. CDR1 and CDR2 (germline): MNHEY, SMNVEV (reference sequence). The CDR3 is CASSTGLASTGELFF. The CDR3 DNA is TGTGCCAGCAGCACGGGACTAGCTTCCACCGGGGAGCTGTTTTTT.

V and J are TRBV7-9 and TRBJ2-3; D is uncertain. Germline assignment: CDR1 SEHNR and CDR2 FQNEAQ (reference sequence). Trimming shortened V by 7 bases and J by 3 bases, and 5 bases separated the two germline ends. This CDR3 is 11 amino acids long. For the CDR3, the DNA is TGTGCCAGCACCTCGACAGATACGCAGTATTTT. It specifies CASTSTDTQYF.